This entry lists 20 T cell receptor beta chains sequenced from one sample in a study of blood T cell repertoires in COVID-19 (dated by TCRdb to about 2020). The library relied on the immunoSEQ multiplex PCR assay. TCRdb took this table from immuneACCESS and kept in-frame rearrangements with V and J called. Such tables lack part of the clones; where checked against another copy, unresolved V genes explain under half of the gap, and the rest is unexplained. The sample includes approximately 220,000 clones, with 80% observed a single time. Clones ranked in the top ten supply 7.4% of the sample. Sequencing used PBMCs or T cells enriched from blood (not recorded which). These receptor sequences come from a woman aged 40 to 50 with acute COVID-19.

This clone was observed a few times. The J gene is TRBJ1-2, the V gene TRBV7-8, with D possibly matching TRBD1 (6 bases). V was shortened by 5 bases and J by 5 bases, with 15 bases between the two germline ends. This CDR3 region has 14 residues. CDR1 SGHVS and CDR2 FQNEAQ come from the germline V gene. The CDR3 reads CASSRGGGKYGYTF. CDR3 DNA: TGTGCCAGCAGCCGAGGGGGGGGCAAGTATGGCTACACCTTC.

This chain joins TRBV7-2 and TRBJ2-4, with 8 bases aligning to TRBD2. Germline-derived CDR1 and CDR2 are SGHTA and FQGNSA. V lost 1 base to trimming and J lost 5 bases; unmatched junction nucleotides: 4. This CDR3 has 15 residues. CDR3 bases: TGTGCCAGCAGCTTAGGTAGCGGGATTCAAAACATTCAGTACTTC. This codes for CASSLGSGIQNIQYF.

This clone showed up many times. The V and J genes are TRBV19 and TRBJ2-7; 8 positions match TRBD2. Per the germline V gene, CDR1 is LNHDA and CDR2 is SQIVND (reference sequence). The CDR3 is made up of 16 amino acids. Trimming at V came to 4 bases and at J to 0 bases, leaving 8 bases not matched to a gene. The CDR3 nucleotides read TGTGCCAGTAGTACACCCTCGGGAGGGAACTCCTACGAGCAGTACTTC. This translates into CASSTPSGGNSYEQYF.

The chain employs TRBV5-1 and TRBJ2-3, with D perhaps matching TRBD2 (5 bases). The germline CDR1 and CDR2 sequences are SGHRS and YFSETQ. The V gene lost 4 bases and the J gene lost 2 bases, with 17 bases spanning the gap. The CDR3 has 16 residues. The CDR3 bases are TGCGCCAGCAGCCCTGGCGGGCAGAGATTCACAGATACGCAGTATTTT. Translating gives CASSPGGQRFTDTQYF. Filled out from reference TRBV5-1 and TRBJ2-3, the complete variable domain reads KAGVTQTPRYLIKTRGQQVTLSCSPISGHRSVSWYQQTPGQGLQFLFEYFSETQRNKGNFPGRFSGRQFSNSRSEMNVSTLELGDSALYLCASSPGGQRFTDTQYFGPGTRLTVL.

With respect to this clone: An end of the junction does not agree with germline; a read error may underlie this. V usage is TRBV29-1 and J usage is TRBJ1-1, with 8 bases lining up with TRBD1. The CDR3 contains 14 residues. Germline V gives CDR1 SQVTM, CDR2 ANQGSEA. CDR3 protein: CSVEADRVGTEAFF. The DNA for the CDR3 is TGCAGCGTCGAAGCGGACAGGGTGGGCACTGAAGCTTTCTTT.

The rearrangement uses TRBV19 and TRBJ2-7, with 7 bases aligning to TRBD2. The CDR3 is 13 amino acids. Germline lookup yields CDR1 LNHDA and CDR2 SQIVND (reference sequence). Trimming at V came to 7 bases and at J to 4 bases, leaving 7 bases not matched to a gene. In DNA form, the CDR3 reads TGTGCCAGTAAAGATAGCGGGTTGTACGAGCAGTACTTC. It codes for CASKDSGLYEQYF.

The V gene is TRBV28, the J gene TRBJ1-3; 9 bases agree with TRBD1. The CDR3 runs to 15 residues. Germline loops: CDR1 MDHEN, CDR2 SYDVKM. After removal of 6 bases from V and 4 bases from J, the junction contained 7 bases not matched to a gene. As DNA, the CDR3 is TGTGCCAGCAGCCCGGACAGGGGCAAAGGAAACACCATATATTTT. Translating gives CASSPDRGKGNTIYF. Filled out from reference TRBV28 and TRBJ1-3, the complete variable domain reads DVKVTQSSRYLVKRTGEKVFLECVQDMDHENMFWYRQDPGLGLRLIYFSYDVKMKEKGDIPEGYSVSREKKERFSLILESASTNQTSMYLCASSPDRGKGNTIYFGEGSWLTVV.

This sequence joins TRBV7-3 and TRBJ2-2; tentative D call: TRBD1 (5 bases). The CDR3 runs 16 residues. Germline V CDR1 and CDR2: SGHTA, FQGTGA. V was shortened by 5 bases and J by 2 bases, with 15 bases between the two germline ends. The CDR3 sequence: CASSMRAGPNTGELFF. The CDR3 bases are TGTGCCAGCAGCATGCGTGCAGGGCCAAACACCGGGGAGCTGTTTTTT.

V and J are TRBV27 and TRBJ2-7; D perhaps matches TRBD2 (6 bases). V lost 0 bases and J lost 7, with 13 bases in between. This CDR3 is built from 14 residues. Germline lookup yields CDR1 MNHEY and CDR2 SMNVEV (reference sequence). The CDR3 loop reads CASSLSRAGGEQYF. As DNA, the CDR3 is TGTGCCAGCAGTTTATCGCGGGCTGGGGGGGAGCAGTACTTC.

This CDR3 is CASGLGGTNEKLFF. The CDR3 nucleotides read TGTGCCAGCGGACTCGGTGGGACTAATGAAAAACTGTTTTTT. The chain combines TRBV28 with TRBJ1-4; D not resolved. The CDR3 is 14 amino acids. Germline lookup yields CDR1 MDHEN and CDR2 SYDVKM. V dropped 8 bases and J dropped 2 bases, with 12 bases sitting between them. The complete variable domain, with remaining parts taken from reference TRBV28 and TRBJ1-4, reads DVKVTQSSRYLVKRTGEKVFLECVQDMDHENMFWYRQDPGLGLRLIYFSYDVKMKEKGDIPEGYSVSREKKERFSLILESASTNQTSMYLCASGLGGTNEKLFFGSGTQLSVL.

This clone turned up a few times. The V call is TRBV5-6, the J call TRBJ1-1, with unresolved D. The CDR3 has 14 residues. V lost 2 bases to trimming and J lost 0 bases, with 8 bases between them. Germline V gives CDR1 SGHDT, CDR2 YYEEEE. The CDR3 nucleotides are TGTGCCAGCAGCTTAAGAGGCGTGAACACTGAAGCTTTCTTT. This codes for CASSLRGVNTEAFF. The variable domain in full, with the rest retrieved from reference TRBV5-6 and TRBJ1-1, is DAGVTQSPTHLIKTRGQQVTLRCSPKSGHDTVSWYQQALGQGPQFIFQYYEEEERQRGNFPDRFSGHQFPNYSSELNVNALLLGDSALYLCASSLRGVNTEAFFGQGTRLTVV.

The rearrangement joins TRBV30 to TRBJ1-5, with 8 bases matching TRBD1. Germline loops: CDR1 GTSNPN, CDR2 SVGIG (reference sequence). The V gene end was trimmed by 5 bases and the J gene end by 4 bases; junction bases not matched to a gene: 10. The CDR3 extends over 15 amino acids. Here the CDR3 DNA reads TGTGCCTGGCAAACTTTTCGGGACAGGAATCAGCCCCAGCATTTT. It translates to CAWQTFRDRNQPQHF.

The rearrangement joins TRBV28 to TRBJ2-1; TRBD2 might be the D (6 bases). V gave up 9 bases and J gave up 3 bases, with 12 bases separating them. Germline V gene lookup returns CDR1 MDHEN and CDR2 SYDVKM. The length of the CDR3 is 13 residues. The CDR3 loop is CASFGRGYNEQFF. The CDR3 region has the DNA TGTGCCAGTTTTGGGCGGGGCTACAATGAGCAGTTCTTC.

The chain joins TRBV28 to TRBJ2-5, with TRBD2 matching over 12 bases. Germline-derived CDR1 and CDR2 are MDHEN and SYDVKM. The CDR3 consists of 14 residues. With V trimmed by 6 bases and J by 5 bases, 4 bases remained unmatched. CDR3 residues: CASRRLAGAETQYF. As DNA, the CDR3 is TGTGCCAGCAGGAGACTAGCGGGAGCGGAGACCCAGTACTTC.

The rearrangement joins TRBV27 to TRBJ2-5; 7 bases line up with TRBD2. The V gene's germline CDR1 is MNHEY and CDR2 SMNVEV (reference sequence). CDR3 length: 15 amino acids. Losses at the gene ends were 1 base for V and 4 bases for J; bases not matched to a gene: 6. The CDR3 reads CASSLFAGVGETQYF. DNA for the CDR3: TGTGCCAGCAGTTTATTTGCGGGAGTAGGAGAGACCCAGTACTTC.

CDR3 bases: TGTGCCAGCAGGACCCAGGGGGACGCTAATGAAAAACTGTTTTTT. Protein: CASRTQGDANEKLFF. The chain joins TRBV28 to TRBJ1-4, with TRBD1 matching 7 bases. The CDR3 is 15 amino acids. CDR1 is MDHEN and CDR2 is SYDVKM in the germline V gene. V shed 6 bases and J 3 bases; nucleotides not matched to a gene: 7.

This chain links TRBV10-3 with TRBJ1-4; 10 nucleotides line up with TRBD1. Germline V gives CDR1 ENHRY, CDR2 SYGVKD. The trim removed 6 bases at V and 5 bases at J, leaving 6 bases unmatched. The CDR3 runs to 15 residues. CDR3 loop: CAIRLGTGVNEKLFF. As DNA, the CDR3 is TGTGCCATCAGACTCGGGACAGGGGTAAATGAAAAACTGTTTTTT.

DNA of the CDR3: TGTGCCTGGAGTGCTTCTTCGGAAAAACTGTTTTTT. Protein sequence: CAWSASSEKLFF. The rearrangement links TRBV30 to TRBJ1-4, with D hard to call. Per the germline V gene, CDR1 is GTSNPN and CDR2 is SVGIG (reference sequence). This CDR3 is 12 amino acids long. V was shortened by 1 base and J by 8 bases, with 8 bases between the two germline ends.

This chain connects TRBV10-3 to TRBJ2-7, with D unresolved. V was pared by 5 bases and J by 6 bases, with 14 bases between. Germline values: CDR1 ENHRY, CDR2 SYGVKD. The CDR3 is made up of 13 amino acids. The CDR3 region has the DNA TGTGCCATCAGTCAGACTGATTTGGGCGAGCAGTACTTC. Its protein product is CAISQTDLGEQYF.

This clone showed up just once. The same CDR3 can be traced to other DNA sequences in this sample. The chain joins TRBV19 to TRBJ2-5; 8 nucleotides line up with TRBD1. The germline V gene encodes CDR1 LNHDA and CDR2 SQIVND (reference sequence). Germline trimming cut 5 bases from V and 5 bases from J; bases unmatched to any gene: 7. CDR3 length equals 14 residues. CDR3: CASSSQGAVETQYF. The CDR3 nucleotides are TGTGCCAGTAGTTCCCAGGGGGCAGTTGAGACCCAGTACTTC.